The text below deals with one T cell receptor beta chain. The antigen it binds to is not known. No much larger clonotype is one base removed from it; base qualities were not supplied. This sample is part of a study of T cell repertoires in cytomegalovirus infection (dated by TCRdb to between 2017 and 2020). Context from the whole study: Recently identified HLA-C-restricted CMV epitopes, whose presentation resists viral immunomodulation, were targeted by peptide stimulations together with well-studied HLA-B-restricted epitopes. Because public TCR beta signatures pointed to carriage of CMV infection together with the matching HLA type, the HLA type of each donor mattered for the analysis. Points the paper makes about the study in general: The ex vivo response was dominated by HLA-C-restricted CMV-specific TCR beta clonotypes, and the single most frequent clonotype in two of eight donors was supplied by these HLA-C-restricted clonotypes. Cumulative frequency of public TCR beta family members discriminated carriers of CMV infection plus the relevant HLA type in this cohort and an independent roughly 330-donor cohort.

The sample's treatment or condition label, decoded: in vitro stimulation with specific CMV peptide epitopes to enrich CMV-specific T cells. Trimmed from V: 0 bases; trimmed from J: 4 bases; junction bases lacking a gene match: 7. Reading the germline V gene gives CDR1 MGHRA and CDR2 YSYEKL. Including cysteine and phenylalanine, the CDR3 has 16 amino acids. Here the CDR3 DNA is all that survives: 48 bases in frame from base 1. The reads were generated on an Illumina HiSeq 1500. The public reads were reanalyzed by TCRdb: fastp trimming at Q25, MiXCR alignment, in-frame beta chains only. Duplicate CDR3 protein sequences are folded into a single record with the most common DNA and genes. In this sample the table shows some 940,000 distinct CDR3 sequences, approximately 31% of which occur a single time. Around an eighth of the sample goes to the ten largest clones.

The material sequenced was cultured CD8+ T cells from PBMCs, taken from culture after CMV antigen stimulation. Recombination linked TRBV4-1 to TRBJ1-1; 8 central nucleotides agree with TRBD1. This TCR was sampled from a human donor in good health (CMV status not recorded). Some clones in this sample may be carry-over from other donors' samples. The DNA sequence is as follows: TGCGCCAGCAGCCAAGACCCCGGGACAGGCTCCACTGAAGCTTTCTTT. This gives the protein CASSQDPGTGSTEAFF.